This T cell receptor (beta chain) was captured by sequencing in a study of memory CD4+ T cells and cytomegalovirus serostatus. Here immunoSEQ multiplex PCR was the method, and the copy in TCRdb shows in-frame clones only, minus some. The repertoire has 50,000 to 60,000 clones, 65% to 85% of them found once; the top ten carry roughly 0.59%. Germline values: CDR1 MNHNY, CDR2 SVGAGI (reference sequence). V gave up 6 bases and J gave up 7 bases, with 7 bases separating them. The CDR3 extends over 11 amino acids. Single viable CD3+CD4+CD8-CD45RO+ cells were sorted as the memory CD4+ T cells. Total CD4+ T cells were enriched by CD4 positive selection.

The receptor comes from an adult in good health and CMV-seronegative. The sample was memory CD4+ T cells from blood. The chain recombines TRBV6-6 with TRBJ2-1; tentatively, D is TRBD2 (5 bases). CDR3 amino acids: CASSRENEQFF. CDR3 bases: TGTGCCAGCAGCCGGGAAAATGAGCAGTTCTTC.